This T cell receptor beta chain was identified during a study of blood T cell repertoires in COVID-19. Study-wide background: Acute-phase and convalescent COVID-19 samples originated in the United States, Italy and Spain. The cDNA or gDNA used as material had been derived from T cells, B-cell-depleted T cells, or PBMCs.

Original data processing: Reference gene primer amplification gave estimated nucleated cell counts. Data came from immunoSEQ multiplex PCR; TCRdb stores just in-frame clones and leaves some out. That table furnishes V, J and clone size, whereas the DNA furnished D and trimming. This sample carries some 220,000 clones, approximately 80% of them seen once, and the ten largest clones take around 13%. The sequence was obtained from a human donor in a cohort sampled during active COVID-19. The sequencing sample was made of peripheral blood.

CDR3 nucleotides: TGTGCCAGCAGCTTAGAGGCGGGGATGAATTCACCCCTCCACTTT. Translating gives CASSLEAGMNSPLHF. The chain recombines TRBV7-2 with TRBJ1-6; D is undetermined. The V and J ends lost 1 base and 7 bases respectively, with 11 bases between them. CDR1 is SGHTA and CDR2 is FQGNSA in the germline V gene. CDR3 size: 15 residues.